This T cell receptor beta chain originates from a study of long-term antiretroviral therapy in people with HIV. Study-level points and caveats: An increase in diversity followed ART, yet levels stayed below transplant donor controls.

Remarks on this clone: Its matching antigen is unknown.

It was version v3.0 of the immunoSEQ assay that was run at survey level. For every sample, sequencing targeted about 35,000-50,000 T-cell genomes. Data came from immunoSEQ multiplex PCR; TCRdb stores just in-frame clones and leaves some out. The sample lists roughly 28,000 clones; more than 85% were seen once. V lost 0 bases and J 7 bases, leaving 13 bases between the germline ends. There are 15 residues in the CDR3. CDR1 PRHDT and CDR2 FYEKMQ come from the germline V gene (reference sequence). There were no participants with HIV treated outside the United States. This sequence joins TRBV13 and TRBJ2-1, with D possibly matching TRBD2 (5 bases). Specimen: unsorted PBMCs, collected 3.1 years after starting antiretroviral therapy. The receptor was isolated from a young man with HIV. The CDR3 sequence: CASSLGPLRGNEQFF. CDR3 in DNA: TGTGCCAGCAGCTTAGGACCCCTACGGGGTAATGAGCAGTTCTTC.